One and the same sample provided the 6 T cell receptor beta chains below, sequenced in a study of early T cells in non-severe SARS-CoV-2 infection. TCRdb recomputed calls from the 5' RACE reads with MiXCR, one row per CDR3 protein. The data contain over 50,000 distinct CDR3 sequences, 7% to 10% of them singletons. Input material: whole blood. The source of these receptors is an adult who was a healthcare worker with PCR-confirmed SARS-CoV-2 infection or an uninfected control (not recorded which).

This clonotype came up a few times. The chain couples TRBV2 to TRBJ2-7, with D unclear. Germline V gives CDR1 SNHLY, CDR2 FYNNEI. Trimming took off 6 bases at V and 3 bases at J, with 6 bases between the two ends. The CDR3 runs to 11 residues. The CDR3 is CASSLNYEQYF. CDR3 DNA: TGTGCCAGCAGCCTCAACTACGAGCAGTACTTC.

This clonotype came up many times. The CDR3 spells CASSYSTNRITDTQYF. The CDR3, as DNA: TGTGCCAGCAGTTACTCAACTAACAGGATCACAGATACGCAGTATTTT. The rearrangement uses TRBV6-5 and TRBJ2-3, with a weak D call TRBD1 (5 bases). The CDR3 contains 16 residues. Germline assignment: CDR1 MNHEY and CDR2 SVGAGI. V lost 0 bases, J lost 2 bases, and 12 bases lay in between.

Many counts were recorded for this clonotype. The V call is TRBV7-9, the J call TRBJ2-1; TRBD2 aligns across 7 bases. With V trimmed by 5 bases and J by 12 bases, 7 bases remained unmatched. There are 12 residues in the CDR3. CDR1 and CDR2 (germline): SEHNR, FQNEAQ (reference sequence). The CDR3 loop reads CASSQGLLGQFF. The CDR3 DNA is TGTGCCAGCAGCCAGGGACTACTCGGGCAGTTCTTC.

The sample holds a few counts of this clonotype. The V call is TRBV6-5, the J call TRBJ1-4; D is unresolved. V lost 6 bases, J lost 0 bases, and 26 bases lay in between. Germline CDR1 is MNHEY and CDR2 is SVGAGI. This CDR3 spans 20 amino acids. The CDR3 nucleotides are TGTGCCAGCAGGCAGCGGTCCCTTCGGAAACTTGGAGCAACTAATGAAAAACTGTTTTTT. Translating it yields CASRQRSLRKLGATNEKLFF.

The chain's CDR3 is CASSEPSGSYNEQFF. As DNA, the CDR3 is TGTGCCAGCAGTGAACCTAGCGGGAGTTATAATGAGCAGTTCTTC. This chain uses TRBV25-1 with TRBJ2-1; 10 nucleotides line up with TRBD2. Looked up from germline, CDR1 is MGHDK and CDR2 is SYGVNS. J gave up 7 bases and V 2 bases, and 5 bases lay outside the gene matches. This CDR3 spans 15 amino acids.

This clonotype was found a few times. The CDR3 bases are TGTGCCAGCTCCCTGGGGCCATTCCGGGCCGGGGAGCTGTTTTTT. It is translated as CASSLGPFRAGELFF. The rearrangement uses TRBV12-3 or TRBV12-4 and TRBJ2-2, with D possibly being TRBD1 (5 bases). The CDR3 extends over 15 amino acids. The V and J ends lost 8 bases and 6 bases respectively, with 19 bases between them.